Listed here is a single T cell receptor beta chain. These data are taken from a study of T cell changes during pregnancy in multiple sclerosis. The junction had 17 bases not matched to a gene; V was cut back by 8 bases and J by 4 bases. There are 18 residues in the CDR3. Looked up from germline, CDR1 is LNHDA and CDR2 is SQIVND (reference sequence). TCRdb's table, derived via immunoSEQ multiplex PCR, lists solely in-frame clones and lacks some. Of around 31,000 clones in the sample, 90% are singletons; the top ten hold about 4.5%. The J gene is TRBJ2-6, the V gene TRBV19, with TRBD1 matching over 7 bases. The TCR sequence derives from a female donor with multiple sclerosis, enrolled in a pregnancy study. The starting material was CD8+ T cells from peripheral blood mononuclear cells, obtained in the second trimester of pregnancy. The DNA for the CDR3 is TGTGCCAGTCTATCTTTACGGACAGGCCCCTTAGGGGCCAACGTCCTGACTTTC. Translating gives CASLSLRTGPLGANVLTF.